A selection of T cell receptor beta chains follows, all from one sample in a study of blood T cell repertoires in COVID-19. This table comes from immunoSEQ multiplex PCR, and its TCRdb copy is limited to in-frame clones, with some not included. The sample yields approximately 35,000 clones, approximately 80% seen once. Sequencing was done on a sample of peripheral blood. Receptors were obtained from an elderly man with acute or convalescent COVID-19. The CDR3 runs from the conserved cysteine through the conserved F or W. The D gene is left open where the match is weak. Clone sizes are given selectively: once, few, many, or a class where the clone is expanded.

J | V | D | size | DNA | CDR3
TRBJ1-3 | TRBV11-3 | . | . | TGTGCCAGCAGCGAACAGGGTACTGGAAACACCATATATTTT | CASSEQGTGNTIYF
TRBJ2-7 | TRBV18 | . | . | TGTGCCAGCTCACCACCGGGAGACTACGAGCAGTACTTC | CASSPPGDYEQYF
TRBJ2-7 | TRBV27 | TRBD1 | . | TGTGCCACGCGGGACAGGGGGTACGAGCAGTACTTC | CATRDRGYEQYF
TRBJ1-4 | TRBV10-2 | . | . | TGCGCCAGCAGTCGACAGTTTGCAACTAATGAAAAACTGTTTTTT | CASSRQFATNEKLFF
TRBJ1-1 | TRBV7-9 | . | . | TGTGCCAGCAGCTTACAGGCAGGGTCAACTGAAGCTTTCTTT | CASSLQAGSTEAFF
TRBJ2-7 | TRBV7-9 | . | . | TGTGCCAGCCGGGGAGGAAGGGCCTACGAGCAGTACTTC | CASRGGRAYEQYF
TRBJ1-2 | TRBV7-2 | . | . | TGTGCCAGCAGCTTTGCACAGAATACCTATGGCTACACCTTC | CASSFAQNTYGYTF
TRBJ2-3 | TRBV6-1 | TRBD2 | . | TGTGCCAGCAGTGAAGTCGAGCGGGGGGCTCCAGATACGCAGTATTTT | CASSEVERGAPDTQYF
TRBJ2-3 | TRBV7-9 | TRBD2 | few | TGTGCCAGCAGCTTATGGGTGGGCGGTAGCGGGGGCCGCACAGATACGCAGTATTTT | CASSLWVGGSGGRTDTQYF
TRBJ2-7 | TRBV20-1 | . | . | TGCAGTGCCCCTGGAGCCGACGAGCAGTACTTC | CSAPGADEQYF
TRBJ2-1 | TRBV9 | . | . | TGTGCCAGCAGAGGGGGTAGCCAGTACAATGAGCAGTTCTTC | CASRGGSQYNEQFF
TRBJ2-7 | TRBV7-9 | TRBD1 | . | TGTGCCAGCAGCCCCCAGACAGGGGGGACCTACGAGCAGTACTTC | CASSPQTGGTYEQYF
TRBJ1-4 | TRBV14 | . | . | TGTGCCAGCAGCCTAGGACTTGAAAAACTGTTTTTT | CASSLGLEKLFF
TRBJ2-2 | TRBV6-6 | . | . | TGTGCCAGCAGTTACGATCCTTTCGGCGGGGAGCTGTTTTTT | CASSYDPFGGELFF
TRBJ2-6 | TRBV7-9 | TRBD1 | . | TGTGCCAGCAGCATCGGACAGGGGGCATCTGGGGCCAACGTCCTGACTTTC | CASSIGQGASGANVLTF
TRBJ2-1 | TRBV4-1 | . | . | TGCGCCAGCAGCCTAGATGGGACTCAAATAGATGAGCAGTTCTTC | CASSLDGTQIDEQFF
TRBJ1-1 | TRBV2 | . | . | TGTGCCAGCAGGACGGGACTTGGGACTGAAGCTTTCTTT | CASRTGLGTEAFF
TRBJ2-7 | TRBV2 | TRBD1 | . | TGTGCCAGCAGGGGACAGACCTACTACGAGCAGTACTTC | CASRGQTYYEQYF
TRBJ1-1 | TRBV30 | TRBD1 | . | TGTGCCTGGAGTTCAGGGGGCTTAACTGAAGCTTTCTTT | CAWSSGGLTEAFF
TRBJ2-3 | TRBV4-3 | TRBD2 | . | TGCGCCAGCAGCCAAATTAGCGGGGGGCCTGTCACAGATACGCAGTATTTT | CASSQISGGPVTDTQYF